This entry describes one T cell receptor (beta chain). The V segment lost 3 bases and the J segment 4 bases; nucleotides outside the gene matches: 4. The CDR3 contains 14 residues. CDR1 LNHDA and CDR2 SQIVND come from the germline V gene (reference sequence). During active infection, Seattle patients enrolled and were then monitored through disease. The sample comes from a study of blood T cell repertoires in COVID-19. Methods used by the authors: Reference gene primer amplification gave estimated nucleated cell counts. Generated by immunoSEQ multiplex PCR, the TCRdb table keeps only in-frame clones and is missing some. V, J and clone size are taken as reported in that table, and D and trimming were inferred from the DNA itself. The data contain about 480,000 clones, roughly 87% of them singletons.

V and J are TRBV19 and TRBJ1-2, with 8 bases lining up with TRBD1. Sequenced: peripheral blood. This TCR was sampled from a man aged 18 to 30 with COVID-19, enrolled during active disease. DNA for the CDR3: TGTGCCAGTAGTATTCCAGGGGGCGCCTATGGCTACACCTTC. Its protein is CASSIPGGAYGYTF.